This record concerns one T cell receptor (beta chain) sequence. Its cognate antigen has yet to be identified. This specimen comes from a study of monozygotic twins with inflammatory bowel disease (dated by TCRdb to the late 2010s). The study in broad terms: A total of about 28 monozygotic twin pairs were included in the full study, comprising nine German pairs (four IBD-concordant, five IBD-discordant) and 19 IBD-discordant Danish pairs. Each individual had, on average, about 151 000 unique TCRalpha sequences and 181 000 unique TCRbeta sequences available for analysis. The search for disease-associated traits relied mainly on comparing IBD patients with their genetically identical healthy co-twins within discordant pairs. The paper's findings and limits, for the study overall: Fewer clonotypes were shared with other individuals by IBD patients than by healthy twins, most markedly in patients showing signs of disease activity. Repertoire similarity did not differ between concordant and discordant twins, which could be due to limited statistical power. The results gave no support for a single strong signal or clonotype linked to IBD. Because patients received different immunosuppressive treatments, the repertoires may have picked up extra background noise and variability between individuals. Distinction between different T cell subtypes could not be achieved in the analysis. Measured by the inverse Simpson index, TCRbeta repertoire diversity was lower in IBD patients than in their healthy co-twins.

An approximately 2.5 ml peripheral blood sample was drawn into PAXgene tubes per donor and stored at -80°C. Total RNA was isolated from whole blood with the PAXgene blood miRNA kit on an automated QIAcube, without T cell sorting. Peripheral blood from monozygotic twin pairs, either concordant or discordant for inflammatory bowel disease, underwent deep TCRalpha and TCRbeta repertoire profiling that used unique molecular barcoding. Smoking habits were recorded for all twin pairs, and each individual was classified as a current, former or never smoker. Library preparation was by 5' RACE. The input for every TCR library was 3,500 to 4,000 ng of total RNA. For each sample, cDNA synthesis with SMARTScribe reverse transcriptase was split into eight separate reactions. During cDNA synthesis, unique molecular identifiers containing a 6-nucleotide sample barcode were introduced by template switching. TCRalpha and TCRbeta cDNA was amplified in two nested PCRs of about 17 and 10 cycles, and bead purification was carried out after each PCR. Before amplification, cDNA was treated with uracil DNA-glycosylase and purified using the QIAquick PCR purification kit. The second PCR added Illumina TruSeq-compatible adapters along with sample-specific barcodes. Library quality and concentration were checked on TapeStation and Qubit, and libraries were pooled at approximately 4.7 ng each. Pooled libraries were sequenced on an Illumina HiSeq2500 single-index Rapid Run with 2 x 100 bp reads and custom sequencing primers. Regarding the original processing steps: MiGEC version 1.2.6 was used for UMI-based consensus assembly, which corrected PCR and sequencing errors. MiXCR version 2.1.1 handled V(D)J alignment, clonotype assembly and CDR3 extraction. Normalisation of gene usage, clonotype sharing and MAIT/NKT TCR abundance was achieved by analysing the top 1000, 10 000 and 20 000 clonotypes per sample. After downsampling to 27 000 UMIs, diversity was calculated as the inverse Simpson index using the vegan R package. Paired Mann-Whitney U tests were applied to discordant twin pairs, and Benjamini-Hochberg correction was used for multiple testing. Through TCRdb reprocessing, the reads give one entry per CDR3 protein sequence; DNA is omitted. V and J calls and clone size were set by TCRdb, not the authors. The sample table holds 300,000 to 450,000 distinct CDR3 sequences. 2% to 3% of the sample is in the top ten clones.

Sample: blood. The sequence was obtained from a human donor with ulcerative colitis or Crohn's disease, or a healthy co-twin of an affected twin (not recorded which).

The CDR3 loop reads CASRALDYNSPLHF. The chain was built from TRBV2 and TRBJ1-6. The CDR3 measures 14 amino acids from cysteine to phenylalanine. DNA is not recorded here. From the germline V gene, CDR1 is SNHLY and CDR2 is FYNNEI.